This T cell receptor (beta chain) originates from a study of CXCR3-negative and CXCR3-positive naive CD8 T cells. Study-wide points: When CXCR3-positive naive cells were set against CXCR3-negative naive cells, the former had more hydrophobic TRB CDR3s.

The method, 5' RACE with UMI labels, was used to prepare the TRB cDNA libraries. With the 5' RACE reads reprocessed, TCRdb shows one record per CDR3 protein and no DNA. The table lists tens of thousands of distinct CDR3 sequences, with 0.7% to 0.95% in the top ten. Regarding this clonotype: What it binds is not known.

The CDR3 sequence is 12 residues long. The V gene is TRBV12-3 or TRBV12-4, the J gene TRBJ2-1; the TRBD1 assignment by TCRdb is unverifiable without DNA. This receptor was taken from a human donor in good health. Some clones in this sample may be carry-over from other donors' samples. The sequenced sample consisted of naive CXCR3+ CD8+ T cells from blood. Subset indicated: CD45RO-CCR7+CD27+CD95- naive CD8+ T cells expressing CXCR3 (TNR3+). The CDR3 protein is CASSSLGQGEFF.